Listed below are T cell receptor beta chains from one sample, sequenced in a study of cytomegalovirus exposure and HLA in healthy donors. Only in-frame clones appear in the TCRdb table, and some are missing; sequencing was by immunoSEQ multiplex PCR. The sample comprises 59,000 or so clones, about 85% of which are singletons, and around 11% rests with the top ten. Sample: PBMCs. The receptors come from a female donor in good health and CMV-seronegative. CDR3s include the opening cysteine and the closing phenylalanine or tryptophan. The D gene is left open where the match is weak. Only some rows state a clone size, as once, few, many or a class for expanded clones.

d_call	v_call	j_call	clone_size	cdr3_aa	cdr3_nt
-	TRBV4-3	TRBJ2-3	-	CASSQEAGAYTRDTQYF	TGCGCCAGCAGCCAAGAGGCAGGCGCATACACCCGGGATACGCAGTATTTT
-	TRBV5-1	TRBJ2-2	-	CASRVVFNTGELFF	TGCGCCAGCAGGGTAGTTTTTAACACCGGGGAGCTGTTTTTT
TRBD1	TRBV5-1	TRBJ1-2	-	CASSLAQGAGGYTF	TGCGCCAGCAGCTTGGCACAGGGGGCAGGTGGCTACACCTTC
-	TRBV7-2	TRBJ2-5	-	CASSLAGRGETQYF	TGTGCCAGCAGCTTAGCTGGCAGGGGTGAGACCCAGTACTTC
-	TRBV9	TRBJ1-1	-	CASSVAGGPEAFF	TGTGCCAGCAGCGTAGCGGGAGGCCCTGAAGCTTTCTTT
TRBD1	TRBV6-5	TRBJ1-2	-	CASSGTGVNYGYTF	TGTGCCAGCAGTGGTACAGGGGTTAACTATGGCTACACCTTC
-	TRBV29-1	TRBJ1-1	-	CSVGALRGKDTEAFF	TGCAGCGTTGGCGCTTTAAGGGGGAAAGACACTGAAGCTTTCTTT
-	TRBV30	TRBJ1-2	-	CATSVNYGYTF	TGTGCCACGTCGGTAAACTATGGCTACACCTTC
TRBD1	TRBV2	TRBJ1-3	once	CASNRGSSGNTIYF	TGTGCCAGCAACAGGGGATCTTCTGGAAACACCATATATTTT
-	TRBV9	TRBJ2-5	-	CASSAPDLKETQYF	TGTGCCAGCAGCGCCCCGGACTTGAAAGAGACCCAGTACTTC
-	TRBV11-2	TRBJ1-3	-	CASSQGSSSGNTIYF	TGTGCCAGCAGCCAGGGGTCCAGCTCTGGAAACACCATATATTTT
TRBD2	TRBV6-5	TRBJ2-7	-	CASGGGGEQYF	TGTGCCAGCGGAGGCGGGGGCGAGCAGTACTTC
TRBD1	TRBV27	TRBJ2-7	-	CASSKTGAYEQYF	TGTGCCAGCAGTAAAACAGGGGCCTACGAGCAGTACTTC
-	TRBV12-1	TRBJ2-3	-	CASSFVASTDTQYF	TGTGCCAGCAGCTTTGTAGCTAGCACAGATACGCAGTATTTT
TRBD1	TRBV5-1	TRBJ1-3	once	CASSWETGTGNTIYF	TGCGCCAGCAGCTGGGAGACAGGGACTGGAAACACCATATATTTT
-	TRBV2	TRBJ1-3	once	CASSDSSGNTIYF	TGTGCCAGCAGTGATAGCTCTGGAAACACCATATATTTT
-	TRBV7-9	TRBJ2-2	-	CSSSLAVEGSGELFF	TGTTCCAGCAGCTTAGCGGTCGAGGGTTCCGGGGAGCTGTTTTTT
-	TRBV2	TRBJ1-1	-	CASRLDSGRGTEAFF	TGTGCCAGCAGGCTCGACTCAGGGAGGGGCACTGAAGCTTTCTTT
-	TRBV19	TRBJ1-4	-	CASSAQGGATNEKLFF	TGTGCCAGTAGTGCCCAAGGGGGGGCGACTAATGAAAAACTGTTTTTT
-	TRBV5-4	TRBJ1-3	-	CASSLGQGLGNTIYF	TGTGCCAGCAGCTTGGGTCAGGGGCTTGGAAACACCATATATTTT
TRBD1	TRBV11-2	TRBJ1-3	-	CASSLDWTGGNTIYF	TGTGCCAGCAGCTTAGATTGGACAGGGGGAAACACCATATATTTT
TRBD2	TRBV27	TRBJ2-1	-	CASGGLDSGADEQFF	TGTGCCAGCGGGGGCCTGGATAGCGGGGCCGATGAGCAGTTCTTC
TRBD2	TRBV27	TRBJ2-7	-	CASTVAGGMGEQYF	TGTGCCAGCACGGTAGCGGGAGGTATGGGCGAGCAGTACTTC
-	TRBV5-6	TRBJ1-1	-	CASSLGLQNTEAFF	TGTGCCAGCAGCTTGGGACTCCAGAACACTGAAGCTTTCTTT
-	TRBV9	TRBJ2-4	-	CASSGGSDGVAKNSQYF	TGTGCCAGCAGCGGTGGTAGCGACGGGGTAGCCAAAAACAGTCAGTACTTC
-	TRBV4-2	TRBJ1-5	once	CASSQDPSSGNQPQHF	TGTGCCAGCAGCCAAGACCCTTCGTCGGGGAATCAGCCCCAGCATTTT
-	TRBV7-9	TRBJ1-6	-	CASSLRLTGRQSPLHF	TGTGCCAGCAGCTTAAGGCTAACAGGGCGTCAGTCACCCCTCCACTTT
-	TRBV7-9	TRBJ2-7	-	CASSLPQREQYF	TGTGCCAGCAGCTTACCCCAGCGTGAGCAGTACTTC
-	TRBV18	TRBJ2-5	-	CASSPRPVDETQYF	TGTGCCAGCTCACCACGGCCTGTCGATGAGACCCAGTACTTC
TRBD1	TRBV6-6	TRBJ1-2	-	CASTRDRGDGYTF	TGTGCCAGCACCCGGGACAGGGGGGATGGCTACACCTTC
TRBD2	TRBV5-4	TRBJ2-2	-	CASSLVSGGARPGELFF	TGTGCCAGCAGCCTCGTAAGCGGGGGGGCCCGGCCCGGGGAGCTGTTTTTT
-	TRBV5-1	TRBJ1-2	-	CASSFGGTNYGYTF	TGCGCCAGCAGCTTCGGCGGAACTAACTATGGCTACACCTTC
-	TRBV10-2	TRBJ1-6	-	CASSESRQGSSPLHF	TGCGCCAGCAGTGAGTCTAGGCAGGGGAGTTCACCCCTCCACTTT
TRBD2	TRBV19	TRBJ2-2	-	CASSPRGTSTTGELFF	TGTGCCAGTAGCCCAAGAGGGACTAGCACGACCGGGGAGCTGTTTTTT
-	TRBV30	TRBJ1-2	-	CARFPQGGYGYTF	TGTGCCCGGTTTCCGCAGGGAGGCTATGGCTACACCTTC
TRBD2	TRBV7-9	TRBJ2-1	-	CASSIPSGKPDEQFF	TGTGCCAGCAGCATCCCTAGCGGGAAACCGGATGAGCAGTTCTTC
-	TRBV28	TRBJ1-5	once	CASSFPGDNQPQHF	TGTGCCAGCAGTTTTCCGGGGGACAATCAGCCCCAGCATTTT
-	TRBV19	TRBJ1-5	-	CASSPGWSSNQPQHF	TGTGCCAGTAGTCCCGGATGGAGTAGCAATCAGCCCCAGCATTTT
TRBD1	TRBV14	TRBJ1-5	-	CASSPRTGEYSNQPQHF	TGTGCCAGCAGCCCGCGGACAGGTGAATATAGCAATCAGCCCCAGCATTTT
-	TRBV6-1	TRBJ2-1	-	CASTTLTSSYNEQFF	TGTGCCAGCACGACACTGACGAGCTCCTACAATGAGCAGTTCTTC
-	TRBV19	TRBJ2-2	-	CASSIITHIPGELFF	TGTGCCAGTAGTATCATAACTCATATACCGGGGGAGCTGTTTTTT
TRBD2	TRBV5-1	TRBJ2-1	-	CASSLTSGGNEQFF	TGCGCCAGCAGCTTAACTAGCGGGGGTAATGAGCAGTTCTTC
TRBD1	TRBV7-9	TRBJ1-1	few	CASSIFGQGGKTEAFF	TGTGCCAGCAGCATCTTCGGACAGGGGGGAAAGACTGAAGCTTTCTTT
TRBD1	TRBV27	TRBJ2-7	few	CASSFTGAYEQYF	TGTGCCAGCAGTTTTACAGGGGCCTACGAGCAGTACTTC
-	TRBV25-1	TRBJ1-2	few	CASSGSQGRDGYTF	TGTGCCAGCAGTGGCTCACAGGGTCGGGATGGCTACACCTTC
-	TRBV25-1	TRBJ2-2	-	CASSRDTGELFF	TGTGCCAGCAGTCGTGACACCGGGGAGCTGTTTTTT
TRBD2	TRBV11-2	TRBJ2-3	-	CASSLLGAGGTDTQYF	TGTGCCAGCAGCTTATTGGGAGCGGGGGGCACAGATACGCAGTATTTT
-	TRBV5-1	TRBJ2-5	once	CASSFSSDQETQYF	TGCGCCAGCAGCTTCTCCAGCGACCAAGAGACCCAGTACTTC
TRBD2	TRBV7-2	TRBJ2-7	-	CASSRGGYGEQYF	TGTGCCAGCAGCCGCGGGGGGTACGGCGAGCAGTACTTC
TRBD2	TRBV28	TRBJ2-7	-	CASSLTSDRGEQYF	TGTGCCAGCAGTCTCACTAGCGATCGAGGGGAGCAGTACTTC
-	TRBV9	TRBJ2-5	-	CASSVGRGGKEAQYF	TGTGCCAGCAGCGTAGGTAGGGGCGGAAAAGAGGCCCAGTACTTC
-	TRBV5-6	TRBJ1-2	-	CASSLWETFNYGYTF	TGTGCCAGCAGCTTGTGGGAGACTTTTAACTATGGCTACACCTTC
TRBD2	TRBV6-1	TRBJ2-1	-	CASSEGLAVYNEQFF	TGTGCCAGCAGTGAGGGACTAGCGGTCTACAATGAGCAGTTCTTC